The T cell receptor beta chain described here comes from a study of blood T cell repertoires in COVID-19. V was pared by 6 bases and J by 8 bases, with 11 bases between. The length of the CDR3 is 12 residues. Germline V gene lookup returns CDR1 MNHEY and CDR2 SVGEGT. Under the authors' procedure: Reference gene primer amplification gave nucleated cell count estimates. The method was immunoSEQ multiplex PCR; TCRdb's version includes in-frame clones alone and lacks a portion of them. Clone size and V and J calls were adopted from that table, with D and trimming inferred from the DNA. Of 65,000 to 90,000 clones listed, around 79% were seen once; the top ten hold 26%.

The source material was peripheral blood. The TCR sequence derives from a man between 60 and 70 years old with active or convalescent COVID-19. The chain links TRBV6-2 or TRBV6-3 to TRBJ2-1, with D uncertain. CDR3 nucleotide sequence: TGTGCCAGCAGCGATCGGGTGGATGAGCAGTTCTTC. Its protein product is CASSDRVDEQFF.